This TCR beta chain is from a study of CD8 T cells in Susac syndrome. When the RNA was reverse transcribed, random hexamers were used with an input of roughly 0.45 to 1 ug. Across 54 Vbeta and 13 Jbeta, TCR beta CDR3 was amplified with immunoSEQ multiplex PCR. TCRdb used MiXCR to reprocess the immunoSEQ multiplex PCR reads, holding one entry per CDR3 protein. The sample lists under 200,000 distinct CDR3 sequences, 90% to 95% occurring once. The CDR3 runs 17 residues. Germline V gene lookup returns CDR1 LGHDT and CDR2 YNNKEL (reference sequence). The V segment lost 0 bases and the J segment 0 bases; nucleotides outside the gene matches: 5. The authors sequenced TCR beta from blood CD8+ and CD4+ T cells. The controls were healthy donors who were matched for age and sex.

The chain carries TRBV3-1 and TRBJ2-3; 8 nucleotides align to TRBD2. The source of this sequence is a human donor in good health. The sequenced sample was CD4+ T cells from PBMCs. The CDR3 protein is CASSQEAGTRSTDTQYF. For the CDR3, the DNA is TGTGCCAGCAGCCAAGAGGCAGGGACTAGAAGCACAGATACGCAGTATTTT.